This T cell receptor (beta chain) stems from a study of blood T cell repertoires in COVID-19. The CDR3 has 13 residues. The germline V gene encodes CDR1 MNHEY and CDR2 SMNVEV (reference sequence). V was cut by 5 bases and J by 10 bases, with 14 bases left in between. The protocol was immunoSEQ multiplex PCR, while the TCRdb copy is restricted to in-frame clones and leaves out a portion. The table has roughly 230,000 clones, roughly 90% seen once; the top ten hold under 2.5%. The sequence was collected from an older woman with COVID-19, enrolled during active disease. The V call is TRBV27, the J call TRBJ1-4; possibly TRBD1 for D (5 bases). The material sequenced was peripheral blood. The CDR3 DNA reads as TGTGCCAGCAGTCTCAACGGGCAGGGAAAACTGTTTTTT. Its translation is CASSLNGQGKLFF.